This record looks at one TCR beta chain sequence and its context. Its antigen specificity is not known. No much larger clone exists at a distance of one base, and base qualities are not known. The cohort comprised some 730 healthy bone marrow donors. At the time of sampling, every cohort member was nominally healthy, though immune exposures that went unrecorded were likely present. The donor tested CMV seronegative and was one of the 352 seronegative cohort members. A peripheral blood sample was provided by each donor, and peripheral blood mononuclear cells were used for TCR beta sequencing. Genomic DNA extraction from the blood cell samples was performed with the Qiagen DNeasy Blood Extraction Kit. The library was obtained by the immunoSEQ multiplex PCR assay. A mixture of 60 forward primers for TCR Vbeta segments and 13 reverse primers for TCR Jbeta segments was used in the multiplex PCR. Amplification of the CDR3 region of rearranged TCR beta genes was performed with a multiplex PCR assay on genomic DNA. The Illumina HiSeq System was used to sequence the amplified TCR beta libraries as 87-base-pair reads. Per the source publication's procedure: Across the 700 or so repertoires, a later analysis counted roughly 77 million unique TCR beta chains, 8.5 million to 12 million of which were shared by at least two donors. To remove PCR and sequencing errors, raw reads were error-corrected and collapsed into unique sequences using a nearest-neighbor algorithm that merged closely related sequences. Alignment of CDR3 sequences to IMGT reference sequences was used to assign V, D and J gene segments. For a sequence to be retained, at least a six-nucleotide match to both a V gene segment and a J gene segment was required. Rearrangements were called productive when the CDR3 lacked stop codons and stayed in frame with V and J; all others were non-productive. CDR3 was defined according to IMGT convention as the region running from the second conserved V-encoded cysteine to the conserved J-encoded phenylalanine. Sequences without an unambiguous match to a single V gene segment were excluded from the earlier analysis of a few hundred of the donors. In an earlier analysis of roughly 600 of the donors, a V segment was called functional when productive rearrangements were above 56.7%, and segregating when the standard deviation between donors exceeded 5%. A statistical classification framework was built for diagnosing cytomegalovirus status from the catalog of TCR beta chain sequences. In a later analysis, V and J genes were assigned by comparing TCR nucleotide sequences against IMGT/GENE-DB human TR gene sequences. In a later analysis, CDR3 sequences and most-parsimonious VDJ recombination scenarios were assigned using the TCRdist pipeline. In a later analysis, each TCR beta chain was defined by its CDR3 amino acid sequence together with its V-gene family, and reads without a unique V-gene family were excluded. As a way to deal with suspected cross-contamination and a sequencing artifact, a later analysis dropped roughly 620 nucleotide sequences that were highly shared and had low generation probability. In a later analysis, a clonal expansion index was calculated for each public chain from normalized within-repertoire ranks of inferred template counts. A later analysis computed generation probabilities with a VDJ recombination model fitted to out-of-frame rearrangements, and checked the results against IGoR. A later analysis scored TCR-TCR, TCR-HLA and TCR-CMV co-occurrence with hypergeometric tests, applying a repertoire-size bias correction to TCR pairs. In a later analysis, false discovery rates were estimated by permuting HLA or CMV assignments 20 times. In a later analysis, co-occurring TCRs were grouped using DBSCAN, with TCRdist sequence similarity added in when clustering inside HLA-allele-positive subsets. Repertoires with fewer than 30,000 or more than 120,000 public chains, plus five repertoires with anomalous nucleotide sharing, were excluded from co-occurrence clustering. Held by TCRdb, this immuneACCESS table contains in-frame sequences only and omits some clones. Under half of the omission traces to an unresolved V gene where checked; the cause of the rest is unknown. The D gene and trimming were derived from the DNA, and the V and J assignments and clone size from that table. The sample table holds 200,000 or so clones, of which under 90% were seen once. Of the sample, 0.075% to 0.1% is held by the ten largest clones.

V is trimmed back by 4 bases and J by 4 bases, and the junction contains 12 bases that no gene match accounts for. The germline V gene yields LGHNT for CDR1 and FRNRAP for CDR2. The CDR3, from cysteine to phenylalanine, totals 16 residues. The entry retains the CDR3 DNA only, 48 bases that are in frame from base 1. The data derive from a study of cytomegalovirus exposure and HLA in healthy donors (dated by TCRdb to between 2016 and 2019). Broadly, across the study: In an earlier analysis of about 560 of the donors, less than 350 Gb of sequence data and 117 million unique TCR beta sequences from about 190 million T cells were reported. An early release covering just under 650 HLA-typed donors comprised about 320 gigabases of sequencing data and approximately 85 million unique TCR sequences. Of the roughly 400 genotyped donors, approximately 83% fell in the genetic ancestry cluster associated with self-reported Caucasian donors. The study aimed to test whether signatures of past pathogen exposure could be identified by cataloging public T cell receptors. The T cell repertoires of some 670 subjects were profiled by immunosequencing and related to cytomegalovirus serostatus. Besides the first cohort of 500 to 700 subjects, a separate validation cohort made up of roughly 120 different subjects was used. High-throughput TCR immunosequencing, statistical association of individual TCRs with disease status, and machine learning were combined to predict cytomegalovirus infection status. A later analysis re-examined previously published TCR beta repertoires from just over 650 donors and added high-resolution HLA genotyping to investigate patterns of TCR occurrence. Rather than drawing on any new phenotypic data, the later analysis identified candidate immune exposures from TCR beta sequences and the way those sequences occurred across donors. An earlier analysis of 450 to 750 of the donors used high-throughput TCR beta sequencing to judge whether each TCR beta V gene segment behaved as functional or pseudogenic. Donor age, sex, ethnicity and CMV serostatus were compiled alongside the repertoire data. A later genetic analysis took genome-wide SNP genotypes for about three fifths of the 666 donors and used that subset as a discovery cohort. All discovery cohort repertoires had been generated using a single sequencing platform. Class I and class II HLA loci were covered by the typing at four-digit resolution. The number of donors typed differed by locus, with about 629-640 for A, B, C, DRB1 and DQB1, 522 for DQA1, 600 to 610 for DPA1, and around 460 for DPB1. A few DR-DQ haplotypes were treated as single units for association and clustering because of strong linkage in the cohort. Across around 400 genotyped donors of the cohort, an average of approximately 240,000 unique TCR beta nucleotide sequences per donor were sequenced, and 15% to 20% of those sequences were non-productive. What the authors observed across the whole study: While some public TCRs were present in many individuals, most TCR sequences turned up only very rarely across donors. In a later analysis, around 17,000 TCR beta sequences were associated with specific HLA alleles at a false discovery rate of 0.05. Some IMGT-functional V segments, including TRBV6-2 and TRBV6-3, could not be told apart with the 87-base-pair reads, so those segments were excluded. Because counts were too low, more than 15 rarely observed V segments, including chromosome 9 orphons, were excluded from the earlier analysis of roughly 580 of the donors. A later analysis found that HLA-associated TCR beta chains were more clonally expanded and had lower generation probabilities than equally common non-associated chains. According to a later analysis, parvovirus B19, influenza, CMV and Epstein-Barr virus appeared linked to several top co-occurrence clusters. A further reported finding was that TCR beta sequences accurately predicted the HLA-A and HLA-B alleles for most subjects in the first cohort. Strong co-occurrence of HLA alleles, especially DR and DQ, made assigning TCR associations to individual alleles difficult. In a later analysis, the rate of TCR association differed among HLA loci, with DRB1 alleles having the most associated TCRs and HLA-C alleles having the fewest. The sequencing pipeline was judged likely to have produced a cluster of highly shared sequence variants as a technical artifact. Most CMV-associated TCR beta chains appeared to be HLA-restricted in a later analysis, and the HLA associations seemed to be driven largely by CMV exposure. Correlated functional status among segregating V segments might be attributable to linkage disequilibrium, but an unknown experimental factor could not be ruled out. Sequencing depth was assumed to be roughly uniform across donors in the presence/absence analyses, though that assumption may not hold. Three of the identified cytomegalovirus-associated TCR beta chains were confirmed in vitro to be specific for cytomegalovirus antigens. The only immune exposure information available for the cohort was CMV serostatus. A later genetic analysis associated a missense DCLRE1C variant with V-gene and J-gene trimming of TCR beta chains, and an independent cohort replicated the association. The study listed 164 TCR beta chains as associated with cytomegalovirus. Broadly in line with IMGT annotations, most TCR beta V segments showed up in productive rearrangements about 87% or about 30% of the time in an earlier analysis of about 500 of the donors. According to the authors, the approach could potentially be generalized to other disease states and immunological phenotypes. Compared with the roughly 670-donor mean, donors in an Asian-associated ancestry cluster had fewer N-insertions in productive TCRs, according to a later genetic analysis. Cytomegalovirus status was reported to be diagnosed by the classifier with high specificity and sensitivity in both the original and validation cohorts. Because some donors lacked HLA typing at each locus, the association tests relied only on the typed subset. Only TCR beta chains were sequenced in this cohort, and the absence of alpha or paired-chain data limited detectable features.

The chain links TRBV12-5 with TRBJ2-5, and 7 junctional nucleotides match TRBD1. The clonotype originates from a boy aged 2 to 10 in good health and CMV-seronegative. Sequencing input: PBMCs. The CDR3 loop reads CASGWSPNRGAETQYF. The base sequence is TGTGCTAGTGGTTGGTCCCCTAACAGGGGAGCAGAGACCCAGTACTTC.